This T cell receptor (beta chain) was profiled in a study of cytomegalovirus exposure and HLA in healthy donors. As to this clone: Its antigen is unidentified.

CDR3 length: 15 amino acids. The germline gives CDR1 SGHRS, CDR2 YFSETQ. Between the trimmed V and J ends, which lost 3 bases and 1 base, there was a span of 13 bases. The PCR contained 60 Vbeta and 13 Jbeta primers. In the original workflow: Later, roughly 77 million unique TCR beta chains were counted in an analysis, and about 12 million of them were shared. The table came from immunoSEQ multiplex PCR; TCRdb's copy has only in-frame clones and leaves some out. V and J calls and clone size are as listed in that table; D and trimming were resolved from the DNA. The sample gives approximately 130,000 clones, around 70% of which show up once; roughly 3% is in the top ten. Findings and caveats of the study: There was a cluster of highly shared sequence variants that was likely a sequencing artifact.

The chain recombines TRBV5-1 with TRBJ1-1; D is possibly TRBD1 (5 bases). This receptor was obtained from a man aged 30 to 45 in good health and CMV-seronegative. The sample consisted of PBMCs. The CDR3 nucleotides read TGCGCCAGCAGCTACCAGGGATGGGCGAACACTGAAGCTTTCTTT. It encodes CASSYQGWANTEAFF.